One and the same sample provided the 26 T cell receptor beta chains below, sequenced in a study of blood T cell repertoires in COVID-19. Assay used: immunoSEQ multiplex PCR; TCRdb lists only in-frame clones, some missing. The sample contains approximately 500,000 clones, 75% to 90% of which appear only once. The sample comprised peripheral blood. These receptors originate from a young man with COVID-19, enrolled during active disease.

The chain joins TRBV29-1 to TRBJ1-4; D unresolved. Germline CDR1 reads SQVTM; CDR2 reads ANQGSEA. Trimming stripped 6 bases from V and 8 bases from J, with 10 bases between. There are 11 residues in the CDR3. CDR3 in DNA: TGCAGCGTAAACCACGGGGAAAAACTGTTTTTT. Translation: CSVNHGEKLFF.

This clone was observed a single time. The CDR3 sequence: CASSPEVRTRHNEQFF. The CDR3 nucleotides are TGCGCCAGCAGCCCCGAAGTTAGGACTAGGCACAATGAGCAGTTCTTC. The chain employs TRBV5-1 and TRBJ2-1; TRBD2 agrees at 7 bases. The V and J ends lost 4 bases and 5 bases, in that order; junction bases with no gene match: 12. This CDR3 contains 16 residues. Germline V gene lookup returns CDR1 SGHRS and CDR2 YFSETQ.

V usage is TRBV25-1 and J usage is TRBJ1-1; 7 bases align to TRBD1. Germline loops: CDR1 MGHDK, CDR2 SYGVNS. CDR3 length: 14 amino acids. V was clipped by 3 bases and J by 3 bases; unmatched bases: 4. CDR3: CASSDRGWDTEAFF. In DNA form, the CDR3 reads TGTGCCAGCAGTGACAGGGGGTGGGACACTGAAGCTTTCTTT.

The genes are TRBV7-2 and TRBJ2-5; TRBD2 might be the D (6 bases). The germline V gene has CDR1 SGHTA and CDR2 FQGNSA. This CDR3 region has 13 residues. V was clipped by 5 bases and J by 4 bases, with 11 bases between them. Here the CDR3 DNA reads TGTGCCAGCAGCCGGGGGTGGGGAGAGACCCAGTACTTC. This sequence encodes CASSRGWGETQYF.

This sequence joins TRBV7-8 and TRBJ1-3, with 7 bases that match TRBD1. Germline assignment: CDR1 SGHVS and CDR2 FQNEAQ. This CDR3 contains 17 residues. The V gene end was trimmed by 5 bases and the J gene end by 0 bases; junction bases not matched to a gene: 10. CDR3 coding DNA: TGTGCCAGCAGCCCTACTTTCGGACAGGTCTCTGGAAACACCATATATTTT. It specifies CASSPTFGQVSGNTIYF. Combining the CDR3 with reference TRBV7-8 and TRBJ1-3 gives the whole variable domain GAGVSQSPRYKVAKRGQDVALRCDPISGHVSLFWYQQALGQGPEFLTYFQNEAQLDKSGLPSDRFFAERPEGSVSTLKIQRTQQEDSAVYLCASSPTFGQVSGNTIYFGEGSWLTVV.

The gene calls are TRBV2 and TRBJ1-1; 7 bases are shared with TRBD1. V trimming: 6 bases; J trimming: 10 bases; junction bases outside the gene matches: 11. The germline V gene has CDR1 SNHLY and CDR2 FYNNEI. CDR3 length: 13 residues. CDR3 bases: TGTGCCAGCAGGGAGGAGGGGACAGAAGGAGCTTTCTTT. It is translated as CASREEGTEGAFF. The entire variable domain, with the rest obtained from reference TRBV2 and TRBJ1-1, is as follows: EPEVTQTPSHQVTQMGQEVILRCVPISNHLYFYWYRQILGQKVEFLVSFYNNEISEKSEIFDDQFSVERPDGSNFTLKIRSTKLEDSAMYFCASREEGTEGAFFGQGTRLTVV.

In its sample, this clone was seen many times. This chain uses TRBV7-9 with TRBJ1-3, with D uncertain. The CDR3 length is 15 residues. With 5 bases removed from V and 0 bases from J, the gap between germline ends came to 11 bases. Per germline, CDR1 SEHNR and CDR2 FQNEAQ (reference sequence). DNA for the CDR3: TGTGCCAGCAGCACAAATCGGGACTCTGGAAACACCATATATTTT. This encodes CASSTNRDSGNTIYF.

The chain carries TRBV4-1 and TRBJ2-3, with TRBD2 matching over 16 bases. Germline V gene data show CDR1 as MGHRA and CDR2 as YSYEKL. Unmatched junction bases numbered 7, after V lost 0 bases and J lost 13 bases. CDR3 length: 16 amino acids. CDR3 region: CASSQDRGLAGGTEYF. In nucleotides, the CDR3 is TGCGCCAGCAGCCAAGATAGGGGACTAGCGGGGGGGACGGAGTATTTT.

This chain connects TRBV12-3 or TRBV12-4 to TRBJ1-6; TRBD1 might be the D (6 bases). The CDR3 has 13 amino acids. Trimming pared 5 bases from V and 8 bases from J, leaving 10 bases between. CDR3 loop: CASSPGVYSPLHF. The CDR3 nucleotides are TGTGCCAGCAGTCCAGGGGTGTATTCACCCCTCCACTTT.

CDR3: CAPTEVADQRYEQYF. The CDR3 nucleotides are TGCGCGCCGACAGAGGTGGCGGACCAAAGGTACGAGCAGTACTTC. The V and J genes are TRBV5-1 and TRBJ2-7; D perhaps matches TRBD1 (5 bases). The CDR3 contains 15 residues. Looked up from germline, CDR1 is SGHRS and CDR2 is YFSETQ.

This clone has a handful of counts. The CDR3 DNA reads as TGTGCCACCAGTGATTTCCCTAGCGGGACAGATACGCAGTATTTT. Its protein is CATSDFPSGTDTQYF. The genes are TRBV24-1 and TRBJ2-3, with 8 positions matching TRBD2. Germline CDR1 and CDR2: KGHDR and SFDVKD. The trim removed 1 base at V and 3 bases at J, leaving 2 bases unmatched. The CDR3 has 15 amino acids.

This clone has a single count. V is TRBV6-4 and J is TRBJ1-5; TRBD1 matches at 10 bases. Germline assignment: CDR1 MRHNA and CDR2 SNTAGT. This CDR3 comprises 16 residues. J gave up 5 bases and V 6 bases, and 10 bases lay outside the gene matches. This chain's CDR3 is CASRGTRDRGDQPQHF. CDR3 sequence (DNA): TGTGCCAGCAGGGGGACCCGGGACAGGGGCGATCAGCCCCAGCATTTT.

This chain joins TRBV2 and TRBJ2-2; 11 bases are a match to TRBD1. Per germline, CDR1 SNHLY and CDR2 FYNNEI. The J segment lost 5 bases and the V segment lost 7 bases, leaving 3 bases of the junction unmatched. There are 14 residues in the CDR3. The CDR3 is CASTGQGATGELFF. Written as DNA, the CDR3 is TGTGCCAGCACAGGACAGGGGGCGACCGGGGAGCTGTTTTTT.

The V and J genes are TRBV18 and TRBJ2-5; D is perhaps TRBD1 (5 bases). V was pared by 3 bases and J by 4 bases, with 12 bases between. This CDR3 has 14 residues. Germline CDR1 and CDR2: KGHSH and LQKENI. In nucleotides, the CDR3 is TGTGCCAGCTCACCCTTTCAGGGCGCAGAGACCCAGTACTTC. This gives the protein CASSPFQGAETQYF.

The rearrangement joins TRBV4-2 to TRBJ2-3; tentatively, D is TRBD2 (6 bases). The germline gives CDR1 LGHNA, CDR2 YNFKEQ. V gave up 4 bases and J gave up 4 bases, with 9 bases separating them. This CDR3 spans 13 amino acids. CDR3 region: CASSPGLPDTQYF. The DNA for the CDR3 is TGTGCCAGCAGCCCGGGACTCCCAGATACGCAGTATTTT.

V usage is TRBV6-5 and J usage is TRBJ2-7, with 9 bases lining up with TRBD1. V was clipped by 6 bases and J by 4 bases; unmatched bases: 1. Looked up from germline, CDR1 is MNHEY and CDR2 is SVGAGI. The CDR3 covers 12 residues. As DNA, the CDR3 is TGTGCCAGCAGGGGACAGGGTTACGAGCAGTACTTC. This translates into CASRGQGYEQYF.

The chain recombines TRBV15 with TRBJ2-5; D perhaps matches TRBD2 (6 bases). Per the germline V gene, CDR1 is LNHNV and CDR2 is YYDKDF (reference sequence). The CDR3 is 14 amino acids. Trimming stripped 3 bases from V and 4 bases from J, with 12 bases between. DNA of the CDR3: TGTGCCACCAGCAGGGGGGGAGCGGGAGAGACCCAGTACTTC. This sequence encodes CATSRGGAGETQYF.

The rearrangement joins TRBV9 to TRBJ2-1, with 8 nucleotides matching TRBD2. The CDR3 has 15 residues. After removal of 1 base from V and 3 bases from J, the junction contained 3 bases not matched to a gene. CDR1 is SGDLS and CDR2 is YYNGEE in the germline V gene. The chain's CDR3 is CASSVNSGDYNEQFF. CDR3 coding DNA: TGTGCCAGCAGCGTAAATAGCGGGGACTACAATGAGCAGTTCTTC.

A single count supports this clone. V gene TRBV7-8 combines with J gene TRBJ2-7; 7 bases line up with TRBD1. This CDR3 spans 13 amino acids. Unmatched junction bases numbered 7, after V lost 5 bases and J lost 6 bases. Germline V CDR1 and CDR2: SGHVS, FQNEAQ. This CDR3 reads CASSPETGPEQYF. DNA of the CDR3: TGTGCCAGCAGCCCAGAGACAGGGCCCGAGCAGTACTTC. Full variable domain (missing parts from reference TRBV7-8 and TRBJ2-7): GAGVSQSPRYKVAKRGQDVALRCDPISGHVSLFWYQQALGQGPEFLTYFQNEAQLDKSGLPSDRFFAERPEGSVSTLKIQRTQQEDSAVYLCASSPETGPEQYFGPGTRLTVT.

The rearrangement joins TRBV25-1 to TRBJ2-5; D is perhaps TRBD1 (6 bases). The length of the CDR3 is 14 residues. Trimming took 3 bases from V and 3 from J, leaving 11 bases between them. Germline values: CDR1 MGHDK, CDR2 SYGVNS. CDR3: CASSDFGQKETQYF. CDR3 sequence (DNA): TGTGCCAGCAGTGATTTCGGACAGAAAGAGACCCAGTACTTC.

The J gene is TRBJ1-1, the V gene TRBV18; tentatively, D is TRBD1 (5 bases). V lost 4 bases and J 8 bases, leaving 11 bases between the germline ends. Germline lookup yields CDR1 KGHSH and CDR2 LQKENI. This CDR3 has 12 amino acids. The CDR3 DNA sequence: TGTGCCAGCTCACGAGAAGCAGGGGAAGCTTTCTTT. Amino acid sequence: CASSREAGEAFF. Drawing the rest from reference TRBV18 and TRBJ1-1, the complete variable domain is NAGVMQNPRHLVRRRGQEARLRCSPMKGHSHVYWYRQLPEEGLKFMVYLQKENIIDESGMPKERFSAEFPKEGPSILRIQQVVRGDSAAYFCASSREAGEAFFGQGTRLTVV.

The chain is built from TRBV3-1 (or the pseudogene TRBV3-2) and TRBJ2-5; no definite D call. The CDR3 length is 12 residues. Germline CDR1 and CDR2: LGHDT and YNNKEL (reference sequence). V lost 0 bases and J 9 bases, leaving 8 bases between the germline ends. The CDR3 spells CASSQERLSQYF. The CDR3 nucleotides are TGTGCCAGCAGCCAAGAGCGGTTGTCCCAGTACTTC.

The CDR3 protein is CASSAPGLVNEQFF. The CDR3, as DNA: TGTGCCAGCAGTGCCCCGGGACTGGTGAATGAGCAGTTCTTC. The chain joins TRBV2 to TRBJ2-1; D is perhaps TRBD2 (6 bases). Germline assignment: CDR1 SNHLY and CDR2 FYNNEI. Between the trimmed V and J ends, which lost 4 bases and 7 bases, there was a span of 14 bases. CDR3 length equals 14 residues.

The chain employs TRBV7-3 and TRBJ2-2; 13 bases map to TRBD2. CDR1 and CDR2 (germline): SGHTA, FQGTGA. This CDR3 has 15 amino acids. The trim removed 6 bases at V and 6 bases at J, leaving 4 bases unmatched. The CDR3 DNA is TGTGCCAGCAGTTATGGACTAGCGGGAGCCGGGGAGCTGTTTTTT. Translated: CASSYGLAGAGELFF.

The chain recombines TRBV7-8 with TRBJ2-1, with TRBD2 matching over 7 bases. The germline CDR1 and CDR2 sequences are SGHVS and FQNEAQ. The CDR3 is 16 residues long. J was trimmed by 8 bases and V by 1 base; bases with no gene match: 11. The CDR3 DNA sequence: TGTGCCAGCAGCTTAGAAGGACTAGTTTTAGTCGATGAGCAGTTCTTC. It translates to CASSLEGLVLVDEQFF.

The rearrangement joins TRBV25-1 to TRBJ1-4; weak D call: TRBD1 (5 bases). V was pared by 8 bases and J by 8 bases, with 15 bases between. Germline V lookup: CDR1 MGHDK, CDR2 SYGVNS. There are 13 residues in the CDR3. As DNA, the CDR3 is TGTGCCAGCTCGGACGGAGGGGAGGAAAAACTGTTTTTT. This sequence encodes CASSDGGEEKLFF.